This TCR beta chain comes out of a study of spatial heterogeneity in lung cancer. Study context: The average appearance count of each unique TCR and UMI combination in raw reads was more than nine.

By share of the sample, this clonotype is medium-sized. Its specificity is unknown. The library was designed around alpha chains, so this beta chain is a stray read whose abundance carries little weight. The study, taken as a whole, reports: There were more appearances of ubiquitous expanded tumor TCRs in blood at resection than at follow-up.

A single record per CDR3 protein comes from TCRdb applying MiXCR to the 5' RACE reads. Altogether roughly 10,000 distinct CDR3 sequences are present, around 6.6% being singletons, with the ten largest covering around 30%. Regarding time point: sample taken at primary tumor resection. The study sequenced unsorted whole RNA from tumor, nontumor lung or frozen PBMC. A total of around 76 untreated early-stage non-small cell lung cancer patients served as donors. Trimming cost V 5 bases and J 11 bases, with 18 bases left between them. The CDR3 runs 13 residues. Germline loops: CDR1 MDHEN, CDR2 SYDVKM. The source is a male donor with early-stage non-small cell lung cancer. Here the sequenced sample was PBMCs, taken at surgery. The rearrangement uses TRBV28 and TRBJ1-1; D is possibly TRBD1 (6 bases). CDR3 DNA sequence: TGTGCCAGCAGTCCCCGGGACATTCTAGGGGCTTTCTTT. This codes for CASSPRDILGAFF.